This T cell receptor (beta chain) is drawn from a study of blood T cell repertoires in COVID-19. The protocol was immunoSEQ multiplex PCR, while the TCRdb copy is restricted to in-frame clones and leaves out a portion. The sample lists a few hundred thousand clones, around 87% occurring once. The V end was cut by 0 bases, the J end by 6 bases, with 14 bases between. The CDR3 length is 15 residues. CDR1 is LGHNA and CDR2 is YSLEER in the germline V gene. Sequenced sample: peripheral blood. The chain employs TRBV4-3 and TRBJ1-1; D is ambiguous. This TCR was recovered from a woman in her 70s with active or convalescent COVID-19. This CDR3 is CASSQDRVSYAEAFF. The CDR3 DNA is TGCGCCAGCAGCCAAGATCGGGTCAGTTACGCTGAAGCTTTCTTT.